This T cell receptor beta chain was identified during a study of low-dose radiotherapy and immunotherapy resistance in tumors. Study as a whole: Each two-week cycle included intravenous cyclophosphamide 200 mg/m2, given one day before radiation and immunotherapy.

Trimming left V 0 bases short and J 6 bases short, with 8 bases between. Per germline, CDR1 LGHNA and CDR2 YSLEER. CDR3 size: 13 residues. Specified time point: after trial treatment. As for treatment: LDRT plus nivolumab, ipilimumab, low-dose cyclophosphamide and aspirin (RACIN trial). The donors, trial participants, received nivolumab, ipilimumab, aspirin, low-dose cyclophosphamide and low-dose radiotherapy. This clonotype was recorded at least ten times. TRAV and TRBV primers primed cDNA for both TCRalpha and TCRbeta. The PCR that amplified TCRs ran for around 20 cycles, relying on a constant-region primer and a V-primer adapter. TCRdb re-called the reads through MiXCR, storing one row per CDR3 protein. This sample has tens of thousands of distinct CDR3 sequences; around 20% occur once, and the top ten carry around 13%.

The chain links TRBV4-3 to TRBJ1-2, with a weak D call TRBD1 (5 bases). The clonotype comes from a female donor with ovarian cancer. Sequencing was performed on PBMCs, taken after low-dose radiotherapy plus immunotherapy. CDR3 coding DNA: TGCGCCAGCAGCCAAGATCGGGGGAATGGCTACACCTTC. Translation: CASSQDRGNGYTF.